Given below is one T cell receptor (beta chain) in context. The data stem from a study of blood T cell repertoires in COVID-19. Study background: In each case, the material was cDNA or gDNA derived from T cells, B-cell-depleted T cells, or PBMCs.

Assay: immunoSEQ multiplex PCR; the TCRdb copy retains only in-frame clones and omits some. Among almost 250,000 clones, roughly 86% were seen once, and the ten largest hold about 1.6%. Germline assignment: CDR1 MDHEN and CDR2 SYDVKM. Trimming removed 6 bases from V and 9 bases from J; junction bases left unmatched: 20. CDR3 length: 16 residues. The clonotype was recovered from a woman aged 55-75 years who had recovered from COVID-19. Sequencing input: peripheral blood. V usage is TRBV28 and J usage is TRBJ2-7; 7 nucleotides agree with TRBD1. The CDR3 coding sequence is TGTGCCAGCAGGCACCTCTATCGGACAGGCCTTGCCGGGCAGTACTTC. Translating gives CASRHLYRTGLAGQYF.